This T cell receptor (beta chain) comes out of a study of blood T cell repertoires in COVID-19. The CDR3 covers 15 residues. With 5 bases clipped from V and 4 bases from J, the junction kept 9 bases outside the gene matches. Germline V CDR1 and CDR2: SGHNT, YENEEA. TCRdb's table, derived via immunoSEQ multiplex PCR, lists solely in-frame clones and lacks some. In the table there are a few hundred thousand clones, over 75% of which are singletons. This clonotype was sampled from a woman between 25 and 40 years old who had recovered from COVID-19. V is TRBV11-3 and J is TRBJ2-3; 7 bases agree with TRBD1. Input material: PBMCs or T cells enriched from blood (not recorded which). The DNA of the CDR3 is TGTGCCAGCAGCCCAGGACAGGTTAGGGCAGATACGCAGTATTTT. Amino acids: CASSPGQVRADTQYF.